This T cell receptor beta chain is drawn from a study of prognosis after radiotherapy for stage I lung cancer. Overall study: Patients (around 13 men, more than 5 women) were aged about 50 to 84, median approximately 69 years.

Genomic DNA provided the template from which TCR beta CDR3 was amplified by two-round multiplex PCR. Primers (each specific to one TRBV or TRBJ gene) were used in first-round PCR. Universal primers were what the second PCR round used. TCRdb reanalysed the multiplex PCR reads using MiXCR and keeps one entry per CDR3 protein. The sample records roughly 15,000 distinct CDR3 sequences, about 46% being singletons. CDR3 length: 14 residues. CDR1 is MDHEN and CDR2 is SYDVKM in the germline V gene. Trimming cost V 8 bases and J 4 bases, with 15 bases left between them. This clonotype appeared many times. This specimen was PBMCs, taken before or after stereotactic body radiation therapy (not recorded which). The rearrangement joins TRBV28 to TRBJ1-5; possibly TRBD1 for D (5 bases). The receptor's source is a donor over 45 with non-small cell lung cancer. This CDR3 reads CASLGPGSNQPQHF. The CDR3 nucleotides read TGTGCCAGCTTGGGGCCAGGCAGTAATCAGCCCCAGCATTTT. The full variable domain, with the rest looked up from reference TRBV28 and TRBJ1-5, is DVKVTQSSRYLVKRTGEKVFLECVQDMDHENMFWYRQDPGLGLRLIYFSYDVKMKEKGDIPEGYSVSREKKERFSLILESASTNQTSMYLCASLGPGSNQPQHFGDGTRLSIL.